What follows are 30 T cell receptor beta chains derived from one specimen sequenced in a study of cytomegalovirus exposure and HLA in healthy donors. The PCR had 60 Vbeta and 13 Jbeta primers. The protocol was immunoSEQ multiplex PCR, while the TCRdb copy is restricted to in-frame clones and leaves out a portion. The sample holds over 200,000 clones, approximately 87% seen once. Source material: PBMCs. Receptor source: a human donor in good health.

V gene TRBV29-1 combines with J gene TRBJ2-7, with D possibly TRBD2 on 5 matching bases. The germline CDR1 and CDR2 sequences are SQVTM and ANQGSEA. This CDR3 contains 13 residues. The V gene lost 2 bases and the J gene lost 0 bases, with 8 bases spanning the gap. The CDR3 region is CSVETGSSYEQYF. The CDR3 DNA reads TGCAGCGTTGAAACGGGAAGCTCCTACGAGCAGTACTTC.

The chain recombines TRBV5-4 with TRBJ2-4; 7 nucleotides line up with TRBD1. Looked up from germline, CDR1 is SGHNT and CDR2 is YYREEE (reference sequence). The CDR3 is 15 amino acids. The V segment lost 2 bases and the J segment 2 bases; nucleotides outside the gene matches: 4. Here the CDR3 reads CASSLQGLTKNIQYF. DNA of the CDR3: TGTGCCAGCAGCTTACAGGGGTTGACCAAAAACATTCAGTACTTC.

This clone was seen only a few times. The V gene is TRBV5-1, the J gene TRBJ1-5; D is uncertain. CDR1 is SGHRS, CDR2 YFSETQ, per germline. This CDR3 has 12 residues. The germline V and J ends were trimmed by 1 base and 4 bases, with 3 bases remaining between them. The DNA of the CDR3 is TGCGCCAGCAGCTTGTATAATCAGCCCCAGCATTTT. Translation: CASSLYNQPQHF.

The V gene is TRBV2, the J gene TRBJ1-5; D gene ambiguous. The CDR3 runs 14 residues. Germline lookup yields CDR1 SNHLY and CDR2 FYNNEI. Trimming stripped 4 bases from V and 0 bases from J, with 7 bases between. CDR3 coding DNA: TGTGCCAGCAGTGGGAGTCGTAGCAATCAGCCCCAGCATTTT. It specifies CASSGSRSNQPQHF.

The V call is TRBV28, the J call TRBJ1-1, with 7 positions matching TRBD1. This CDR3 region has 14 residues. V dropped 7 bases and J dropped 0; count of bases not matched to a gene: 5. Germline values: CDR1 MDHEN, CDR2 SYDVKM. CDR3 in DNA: TGTGCCAGCAATCGACAGGGTATGAACACTGAAGCTTTCTTT. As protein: CASNRQGMNTEAFF.

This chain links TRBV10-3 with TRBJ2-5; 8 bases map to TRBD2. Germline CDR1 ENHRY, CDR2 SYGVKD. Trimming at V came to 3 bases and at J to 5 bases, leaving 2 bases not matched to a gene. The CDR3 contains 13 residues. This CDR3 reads CAISDGGEETQYF. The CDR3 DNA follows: TGTGCCATCAGTGACGGGGGGGAGGAGACCCAGTACTTC.

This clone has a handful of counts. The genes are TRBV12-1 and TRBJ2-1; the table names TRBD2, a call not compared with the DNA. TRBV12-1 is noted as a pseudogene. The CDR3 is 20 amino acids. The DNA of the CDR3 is TGTGCCAGCAGCTTTGCGCAGCTAGCGGGAGTAACTTGTTTCGGTAATGAGCAGTTCTTC. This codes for CASSFAQLAGVTCFGNEQFF.

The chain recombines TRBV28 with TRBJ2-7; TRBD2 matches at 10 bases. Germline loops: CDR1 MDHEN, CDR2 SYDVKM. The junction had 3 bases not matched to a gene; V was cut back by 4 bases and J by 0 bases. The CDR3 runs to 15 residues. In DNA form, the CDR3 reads TGTGCCAGCAGTTCCGGACTAGCGGTCTCCTACGAGCAGTACTTC. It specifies CASSSGLAVSYEQYF.

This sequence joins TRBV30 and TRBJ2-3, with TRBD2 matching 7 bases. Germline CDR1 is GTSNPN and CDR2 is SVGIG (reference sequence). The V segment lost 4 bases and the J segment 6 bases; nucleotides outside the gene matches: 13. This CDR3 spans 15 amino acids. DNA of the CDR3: TGTGCCTGGAAGGCTGCGGGGACTACCTCCGATACGCAGTATTTT. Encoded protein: CAWKAAGTTSDTQYF. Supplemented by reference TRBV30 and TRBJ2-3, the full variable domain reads SQTIHQWPATLVQPVGSPLSLECTVEGTSNPNLYWYRQAAGRGLQLLFYSVGIGQISSEVPQNLSASRPQDRQFILSSKKLLLSDSGFYLCAWKAAGTTSDTQYFGPGTRLTVL.

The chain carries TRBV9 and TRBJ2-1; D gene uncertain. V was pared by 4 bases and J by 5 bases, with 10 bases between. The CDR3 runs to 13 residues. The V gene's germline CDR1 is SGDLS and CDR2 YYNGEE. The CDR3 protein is CASSPHANNEQFF. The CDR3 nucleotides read TGTGCCAGCAGCCCCCACGCGAACAATGAGCAGTTCTTC.

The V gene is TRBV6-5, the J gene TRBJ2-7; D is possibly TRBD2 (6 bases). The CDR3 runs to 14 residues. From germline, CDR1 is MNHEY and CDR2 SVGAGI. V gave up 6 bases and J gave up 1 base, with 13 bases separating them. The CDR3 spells CASSPLAVSYEQYF. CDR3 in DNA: TGTGCCAGCAGCCCACTAGCCGTATCCTACGAGCAGTACTTC.

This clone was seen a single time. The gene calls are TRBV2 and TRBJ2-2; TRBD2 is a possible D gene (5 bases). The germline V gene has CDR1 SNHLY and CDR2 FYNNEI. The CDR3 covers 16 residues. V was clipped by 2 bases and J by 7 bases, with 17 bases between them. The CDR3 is CASSESGGLKIGELFF. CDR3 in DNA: TGTGCCAGCAGTGAAAGCGGAGGATTGAAAATCGGGGAGCTGTTTTTT.

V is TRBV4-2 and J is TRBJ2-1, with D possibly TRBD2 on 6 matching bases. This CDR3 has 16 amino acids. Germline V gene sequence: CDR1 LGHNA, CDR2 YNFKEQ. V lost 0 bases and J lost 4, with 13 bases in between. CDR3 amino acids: CASSQDPSDRYNEQFF. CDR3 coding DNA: TGTGCCAGCAGCCAAGATCCTAGCGACCGATACAATGAGCAGTTCTTC.

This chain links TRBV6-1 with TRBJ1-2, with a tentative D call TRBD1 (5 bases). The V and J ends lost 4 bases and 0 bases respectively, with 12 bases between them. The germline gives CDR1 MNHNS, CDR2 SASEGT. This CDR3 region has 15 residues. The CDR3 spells CASSAPGPTNYGYTF. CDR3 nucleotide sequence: TGTGCCAGCAGTGCGCCAGGGCCCACTAACTATGGCTACACCTTC.

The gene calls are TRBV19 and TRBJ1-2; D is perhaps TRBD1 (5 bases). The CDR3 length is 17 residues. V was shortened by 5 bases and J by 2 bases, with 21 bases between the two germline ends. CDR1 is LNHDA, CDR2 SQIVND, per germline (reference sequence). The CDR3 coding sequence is TGTGCCAGTAGTCCGTTATCCGCGGGGACCCAAAACTATGGCTACACCTTC. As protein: CASSPLSAGTQNYGYTF.

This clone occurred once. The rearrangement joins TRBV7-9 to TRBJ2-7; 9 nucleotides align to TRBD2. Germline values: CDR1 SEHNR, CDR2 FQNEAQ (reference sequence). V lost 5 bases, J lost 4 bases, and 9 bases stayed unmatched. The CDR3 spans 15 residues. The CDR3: CASSATGTSRYEQYF. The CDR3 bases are TGTGCCAGCAGCGCAACCGGGACTAGCCGTTACGAGCAGTACTTC. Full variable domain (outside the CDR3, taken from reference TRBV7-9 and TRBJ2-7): DTGVSQNPRHKITKRGQNVTFRCDPISEHNRLYWYRQTLGQGPEFLTYFQNEAQLEKSRLLSDRFSAERPKGSFSTLEIQRTEQGDSAMYLCASSATGTSRYEQYFGPGTRLTVT.

The CDR3 sequence is CASTGGADYGYTF. In DNA form, the CDR3 reads TGTGCCAGCACAGGGGGCGCAGACTATGGCTACACCTTC. This rearrangement joins TRBV27 to TRBJ1-2, with 8 bases that match TRBD1. The germline V gene has CDR1 MNHEY and CDR2 SMNVEV (reference sequence). V was clipped by 7 bases and J by 3 bases; unmatched bases: 4. This CDR3 spans 13 amino acids.

CDR3: CASSPIASGRNEQFF. The CDR3 nucleotides are TGTGCCAGCAGCCCCATTGCTAGCGGGAGGAATGAGCAGTTCTTC. The chain uses TRBV6-5 and TRBJ2-1; 11 nucleotides align to TRBD2. The V and J ends lost 6 bases and 7 bases, in that order; junction bases with no gene match: 8. This CDR3 region has 15 residues. Germline lookup yields CDR1 MNHEY and CDR2 SVGAGI.

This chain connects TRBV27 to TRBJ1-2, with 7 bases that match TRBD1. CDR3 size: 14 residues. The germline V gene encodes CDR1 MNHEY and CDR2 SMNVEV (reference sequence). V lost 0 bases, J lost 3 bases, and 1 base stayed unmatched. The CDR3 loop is CASSLSRGYYGYTF. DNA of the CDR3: TGTGCCAGCAGTTTATCCAGGGGGTACTATGGCTACACCTTC.

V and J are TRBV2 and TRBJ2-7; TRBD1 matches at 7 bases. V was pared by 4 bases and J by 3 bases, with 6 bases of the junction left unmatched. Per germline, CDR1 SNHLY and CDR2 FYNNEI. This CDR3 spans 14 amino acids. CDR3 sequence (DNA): TGTGCCAGCAGTGCGACAGGGCGGTACTACGAGCAGTACTTC. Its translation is CASSATGRYYEQYF.

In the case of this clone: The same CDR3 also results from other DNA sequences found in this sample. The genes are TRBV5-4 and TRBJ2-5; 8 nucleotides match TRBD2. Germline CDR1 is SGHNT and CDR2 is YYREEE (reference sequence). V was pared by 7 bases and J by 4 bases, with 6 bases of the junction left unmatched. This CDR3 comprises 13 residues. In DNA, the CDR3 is TGTGCCAGCGGAGGGCTAGCGGGAGAGACCCAGTACTTC. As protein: CASGGLAGETQYF.

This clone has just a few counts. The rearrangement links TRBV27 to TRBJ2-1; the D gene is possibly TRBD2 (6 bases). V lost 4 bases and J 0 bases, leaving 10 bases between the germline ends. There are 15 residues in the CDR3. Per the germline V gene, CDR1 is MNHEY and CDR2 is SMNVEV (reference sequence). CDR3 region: CASSSKTSSYNEQFF. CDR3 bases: TGTGCCAGCAGTTCCAAGACTAGCTCCTACAATGAGCAGTTCTTC.

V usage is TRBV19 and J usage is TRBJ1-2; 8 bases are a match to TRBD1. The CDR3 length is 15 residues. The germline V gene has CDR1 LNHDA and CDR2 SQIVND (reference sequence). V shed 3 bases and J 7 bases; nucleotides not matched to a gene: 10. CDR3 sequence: CASSIPLRGPSGYTF. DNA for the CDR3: TGTGCCAGTAGTATCCCCCTCAGGGGGCCCAGTGGCTACACCTTC. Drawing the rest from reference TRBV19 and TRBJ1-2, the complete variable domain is DGGITQSPKYLFRKEGQNVTLSCEQNLNHDAMYWYRQDPGQGLRLIYYSQIVNDFQKGDIAEGYSVSREKKESFPLTVTSAQKNPTAFYLCASSIPLRGPSGYTFGSGTRLTVV.

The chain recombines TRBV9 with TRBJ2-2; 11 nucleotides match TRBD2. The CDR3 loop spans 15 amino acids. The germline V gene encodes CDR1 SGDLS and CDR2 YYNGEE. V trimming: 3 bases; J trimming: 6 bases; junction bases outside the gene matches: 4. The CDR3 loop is CASSAQLAGAGELFF. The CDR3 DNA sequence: TGTGCCAGCAGCGCACAACTAGCGGGAGCCGGGGAGCTGTTTTTT.

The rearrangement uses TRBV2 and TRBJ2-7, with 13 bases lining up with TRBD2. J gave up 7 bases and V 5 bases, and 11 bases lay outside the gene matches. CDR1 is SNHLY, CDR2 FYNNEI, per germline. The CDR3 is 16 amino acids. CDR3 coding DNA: TGTGCCAGCAGTACACGGAAGACTAGCGGGAGGCAAGAGCAGTACTTC. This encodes CASSTRKTSGRQEQYF.

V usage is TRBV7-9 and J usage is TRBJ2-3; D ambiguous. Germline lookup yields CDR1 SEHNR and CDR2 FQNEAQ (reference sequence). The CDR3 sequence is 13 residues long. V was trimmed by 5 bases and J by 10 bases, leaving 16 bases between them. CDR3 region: CASSVPPLEAQYF. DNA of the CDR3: TGTGCCAGCAGCGTCCCCCCACTCGAGGCGCAGTATTTT.

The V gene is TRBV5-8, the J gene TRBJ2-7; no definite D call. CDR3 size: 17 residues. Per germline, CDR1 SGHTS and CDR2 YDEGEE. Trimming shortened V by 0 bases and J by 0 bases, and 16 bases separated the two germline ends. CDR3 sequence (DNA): TGTGCCAGCAGCTTGGGCCGTCTGAGTCGGAGCTCCTACGAGCAGTACTTC. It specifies CASSLGRLSRSSYEQYF.

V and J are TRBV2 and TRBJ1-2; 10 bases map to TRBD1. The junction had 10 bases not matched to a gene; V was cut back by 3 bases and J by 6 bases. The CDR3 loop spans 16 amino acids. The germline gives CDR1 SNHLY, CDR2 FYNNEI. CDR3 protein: CASSDHVTGGADGYTF. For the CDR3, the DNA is TGTGCCAGCAGTGACCACGTGACAGGGGGCGCGGATGGCTACACCTTC.

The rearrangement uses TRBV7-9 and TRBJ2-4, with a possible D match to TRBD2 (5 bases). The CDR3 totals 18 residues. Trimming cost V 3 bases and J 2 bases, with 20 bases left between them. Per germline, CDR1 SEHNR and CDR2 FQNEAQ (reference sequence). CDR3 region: CASSLIWSGSRSKNIQYF. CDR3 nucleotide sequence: TGTGCCAGCAGCTTGATTTGGAGTGGGAGCCGGTCCAAAAACATTCAGTACTTC.

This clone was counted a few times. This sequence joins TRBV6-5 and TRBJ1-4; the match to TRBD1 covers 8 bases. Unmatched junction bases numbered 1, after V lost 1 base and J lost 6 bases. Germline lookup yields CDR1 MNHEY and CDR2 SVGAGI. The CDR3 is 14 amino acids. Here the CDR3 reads CASSYYRGDEKLFF. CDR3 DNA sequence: TGTGCCAGCAGTTACTACAGGGGGGATGAAAAACTGTTTTTT.